Presented here are 29 T cell receptor beta chains from one specimen sequenced in a study of T-cell memory formation after mild COVID-19. A single record per CDR3 protein comes from TCRdb applying MiXCR to the 5' RACE reads. The sample has some 100,000 distinct CDR3 sequences, approximately 12% seen once; the top ten hold approximately 40%. The sample consisted of PBMCs or a T cell subset sorted from them (not recorded which). The receptors stem from a man aged 18 to 29 who had mild COVID-19 (a few samples of this study predate the infection). Cell type and time point are not known.

This clonotype was seen a handful of times. The chain links TRBV15 to TRBJ1-3; tentative D call: TRBD1 (6 bases). From germline, CDR1 is LNHNV and CDR2 YYDKDF (reference sequence). The CDR3 has 16 amino acids. The ends were cut back, 0 bases at V and 2 bases at J, with 11 bases in the middle. The CDR3 spells CATSRDRAGAGNTIYF. The CDR3 nucleotides read TGTGCCACCAGCAGAGATCGAGCAGGGGCTGGAAACACCATATATTTT.

V usage is TRBV12-3 or TRBV12-4 and J usage is TRBJ2-3; a weak D match, TRBD2 (5 bases). The ends were cut back, 8 bases at V and 3 bases at J, with 15 bases in the middle. The CDR3 spans 14 residues. CDR3 bases: TGTGCCAGCTCCTCAGCGGAAGGGACAGATACGCAGTATTTT. Its translation is CASSSAEGTDTQYF.

Ten or more counts support this clonotype. V is TRBV29-1 and J is TRBJ1-1; D is perhaps TRBD1 (5 bases). V was shortened by 4 bases and J by 0 bases, with 12 bases between the two germline ends. The CDR3 loop spans 14 amino acids. Looked up from germline, CDR1 is SQVTM and CDR2 is ANQGSEA. The CDR3 spells CSVGIGALNTEAFF. In nucleotides, the CDR3 is TGCAGCGTTGGAATAGGGGCTTTGAACACTGAAGCTTTCTTT.

This clonotype came up a few times. The chain employs TRBV12-3 or TRBV12-4 and TRBJ2-1, with a weak D call TRBD1 (6 bases). Trimming removed 5 bases at V and 7 bases at J, with 15 bases between. The length of the CDR3 is 14 residues. The CDR3 bases are TGTGCCAGCAGTACCTCAGGGGCGCAAAATGAGCAGTTCTTC. Its protein product is CASSTSGAQNEQFF.

This clonotype was detected only a few times. V gene TRBV11-2 combines with J gene TRBJ1-1; the D is unclear. The CDR3 loop spans 11 amino acids. Germline CDR1 is SGHAT and CDR2 is FQNNGV. The V end lost 4 bases, the J end lost 3 bases, and 3 bases lay between the germline ends. The chain's CDR3 is CASSSHTEAFF. The CDR3 DNA reads TGTGCCAGCAGCTCCCACACTGAAGCTTTCTTT.

This rearrangement joins TRBV15 to TRBJ2-2, with 8 bases lining up with TRBD2. J gave up 10 bases and V 6 bases, and 13 bases lay outside the gene matches. CDR1 and CDR2 from the germline V gene are LNHNV and YYDKDF (reference sequence). The CDR3 loop spans 15 amino acids. The CDR3 is CATSPRTSQSEELFF. The CDR3 DNA reads as TGTGCCACCAGTCCGAGGACTAGCCAGAGCGAGGAGCTGTTTTTT.

This clonotype turned up a few times. V gene TRBV27 combines with J gene TRBJ1-2, with D tentatively TRBD1 (6 bases). V dropped 3 bases and J dropped 4 bases, with 9 bases sitting between them. Germline loops: CDR1 MNHEY, CDR2 SMNVEV (reference sequence). This CDR3 has 13 amino acids. The CDR3 here is CASSFRGGYGYTF. The CDR3, as DNA: TGTGCCAGCAGTTTTCGAGGGGGCTATGGCTACACCTTC.

This clonotype appeared many times. V usage is TRBV7-9 and J usage is TRBJ2-1, with 10 bases that match TRBD2. Germline V lookup: CDR1 SEHNR, CDR2 FQNEAQ (reference sequence). The ends lost 4 bases at V and 8 bases at J; junction bases unmatched: 5. The CDR3 is made up of 14 amino acids. CDR3 DNA: TGTGCCAGCAGCTCCACTAGCGGGGTCGATGAGCAGTTCTTC. Translated, it gives CASSSTSGVDEQFF.

This clonotype was detected a few times. The CDR3 coding sequence is TGTGCCAGCATGGAGACCGGGGGTAGCACAGATACGCAGTATTTT. The encoded protein is CASMETGGSTDTQYF. V is TRBV12-3 or TRBV12-4 and J is TRBJ2-3, with D tentatively TRBD2 (6 bases). V lost 7 bases and J 0 bases, leaving 14 bases between the germline ends. The CDR3 extends over 15 amino acids.

The chain links TRBV5-1 to TRBJ2-2; a weak D match, TRBD2 (5 bases). This CDR3 is 17 amino acids long. The V gene lost 4 bases and the J gene lost 5 bases, with 21 bases spanning the gap. Germline loops: CDR1 SGHRS, CDR2 YFSETQ. CDR3 amino acids: CASSAARVFEGTGELFF. CDR3 sequence (DNA): TGCGCCAGCAGCGCCGCAAGGGTGTTCGAGGGAACCGGGGAGCTGTTTTTT.

This clonotype has more than one count but fewer than ten. Sequence at one end of the junction differs from germline and may be a read error. This rearrangement joins TRBV14 to TRBJ2-2; 7 bases are a match to TRBD1. Germline V CDR1 and CDR2: SGHDN, FVKESK. This CDR3 spans 16 amino acids. Here the CDR3 DNA reads TGTGCCAGCAGTCAAGACAGGGTCGGCAACACCGGGGAGCTGTTTTTT. It is translated as CASSQDRVGNTGELFF. Variable domain in full (rest from reference TRBV14 and TRBJ2-2): EAGVTQFPSHSVIEKGQTVTLRCDPISGHDNLYWYRRVMGKEIKFLLHFVKESKQDESGMPNNRFLAERTGGTYSTLKVQPAELEDSGVYFCASSQDRVGNTGELFFGEGSRLTVL.

The rearrangement links TRBV4-1 to TRBJ1-2; D is ambiguous. Deletions cut 4 bases from V and 0 bases from J, with 15 bases between. This CDR3 contains 16 residues. Looked up from germline, CDR1 is MGHRA and CDR2 is YSYEKL. As DNA, the CDR3 is TGCGCCAGCAGCCTCCAGCCGCCCGGAACTAACTATGGCTACACCTTC. Translated, it gives CASSLQPPGTNYGYTF.

This clonotype was found a few times. The DNA for the CDR3 is TGTGCCAGCAGTTTAGCCAGCGGGGGGGCCTACAATGAGCAGTTCTTC. This encodes CASSLASGGAYNEQFF. The chain links TRBV27 to TRBJ2-1; TRBD2 aligns across 10 bases. From germline, CDR1 is MNHEY and CDR2 SMNVEV (reference sequence). Trimming took 2 bases from V and 2 from J; bases not matched to a gene: 3. This CDR3 comprises 16 residues.

This sequence joins TRBV7-2 and TRBJ2-7, with D perhaps given as TRBD1 or TRBD2 (5 bases each). CDR3 length: 15 amino acids. The V gene's germline CDR1 is SGHTA and CDR2 FQGNSA. Trimming cost V 5 bases and J 2 bases, with 16 bases left between them. CDR3 in amino acids: CASSPHGAGPYEQYF. Written as DNA, the CDR3 is TGTGCCAGCAGCCCTCACGGGGCAGGGCCCTACGAGCAGTACTTC.

There are a few counts of this clonotype. The chain recombines TRBV3-1 with TRBJ2-7; the match to TRBD2 covers 13 bases. Germline trimming cut 4 bases from V and 3 bases from J; bases unmatched to any gene: 3. Germline values: CDR1 LGHDT, CDR2 YNNKEL (reference sequence). There are 15 residues in the CDR3. CDR3 nucleotides: TGTGCCAGCAGCCCCCGGACTAGCGGGAGCTACGAGCAGTACTTC. Translation gives CASSPRTSGSYEQYF.

This clonotype was observed a few times. This rearrangement joins TRBV20-1 to TRBJ2-7; no definite D call. The CDR3 runs 13 residues. The V end was cut by 0 bases, the J end by 2 bases, with 8 bases between. Per the germline V gene, CDR1 is DFQATT and CDR2 is SNEGSKA (reference sequence). The CDR3 here is CSARDNKPYEQYF. The CDR3 DNA reads as TGCAGTGCTAGAGATAACAAGCCCTACGAGCAGTACTTC.

This clonotype has a handful of counts. V is TRBV6-2 or TRBV6-3 and J is TRBJ2-1; unclear D gene. This CDR3 region has 11 residues. Germline CDR1 is MNHEY and CDR2 is SVGEGT. V lost 3 bases, J lost 9 bases, and 6 bases lay in between. CDR3 sequence (DNA): TGTGCCAGCAGTTATGGTGGTGAGCAGTTCTTC. This codes for CASSYGGEQFF.

This clonotype was detected only a few times. J is TRBJ2-7 and V is TRBV4-3; 7 nucleotides align to TRBD1. The trim removed 0 bases at V and 4 bases at J, leaving 3 bases unmatched. From germline, CDR1 is LGHNA and CDR2 YSLEER. The CDR3 covers 14 residues. CDR3 amino acids: CASSQELGQYEQYF. CDR3 bases: TGCGCCAGCAGCCAAGAATTGGGACAGTACGAGCAGTACTTC.

V is TRBV9 and J is TRBJ1-2; D may be TRBD1 (5 bases). The V gene's germline CDR1 is SGDLS and CDR2 YYNGEE. Trimming took 3 bases from V and 9 from J, leaving 21 bases between them. The CDR3 is 15 residues long. In nucleotides, the CDR3 is TGTGCCAGCAGCGCGGGAGGCGACCGGGACCGTAGCTACACCTTC. Residues: CASSAGGDRDRSYTF.

This clonotype was counted only a few times. The rearrangement joins TRBV7-8 to TRBJ2-7; 7 bases are shared with TRBD1. V shed 2 bases, J shed 2 bases, and the junction held 9 bases outside the gene matches. The CDR3 extends over 16 amino acids. Germline CDR1 and CDR2: SGHVS and FQNEAQ. This CDR3 reads CASSLNQPGQTYEQYF. CDR3 nucleotides: TGTGCCAGCAGCTTAAATCAGCCGGGACAGACCTACGAGCAGTACTTC.

The sample holds a few counts of this clonotype. This chain connects TRBV30 to TRBJ2-2, with 7 nucleotides matching TRBD1. The ends lost 2 bases at V and 2 bases at J; junction bases unmatched: 8. Germline CDR1 reads GTSNPN; CDR2 reads SVGIG (reference sequence). This CDR3 spans 16 amino acids. Here the CDR3 reads CAWSPLDRENTGELFF. The CDR3 nucleotides read TGTGCCTGGAGTCCCCTCGACAGGGAAAACACCGGGGAGCTGTTTTTT.

The CDR3 coding sequence is TGTGCCAGCAGTCCTAGCGGGGAAGGGACTGAAGCTTTCTTT. Translated, it gives CASSPSGEGTEAFF. V is TRBV6-5 and J is TRBJ1-1, with no clear D. The CDR3 runs 14 residues. With 5 bases removed from V and 5 bases from J, the gap between germline ends came to 15 bases. Germline assignment: CDR1 MNHEY and CDR2 SVGAGI.

CDR3 protein: CASSQDTEVLFF. DNA of the CDR3: TGTGCCAGCAGCCAAGATACGGAGGTACTGTTTTTT. The chain recombines TRBV4-2 with TRBJ1-4, with no clear D. CDR1 LGHNA and CDR2 YNFKEQ come from the germline V gene. The CDR3 totals 12 residues. Trimming shortened V by 0 bases and J by 13 bases, and 9 bases separated the two germline ends.

There are many counts of this clonotype. The genes are TRBV6-4 and TRBJ2-3; D possibly corresponds to TRBD2 (5 bases). Deletions cut 6 bases from V and 0 bases from J, with 7 bases between. The germline V gene encodes CDR1 MRHNA and CDR2 SNTAGT. This CDR3 has 13 amino acids. CDR3 DNA: TGTGCCAGCAGCCGGACTAGCACAGATACGCAGTATTTT. Translated: CASSRTSTDTQYF.

This clonotype turned up a few times. The chain uses TRBV12-3 or TRBV12-4 and TRBJ2-7; TRBD2 agrees at 10 bases. Unmatched junction bases numbered 1, after V lost 4 bases and J lost 1 base. The CDR3 is 14 amino acids. CDR3 residues: CASSWTSGSYEQYF. The CDR3 DNA sequence: TGTGCCAGCAGTTGGACTAGCGGATCCTACGAGCAGTACTTC.

V and J are TRBV27 and TRBJ2-1; TRBD2 aligns across 7 bases. V lost 11 bases and J lost 5; bases outside the gene matches: 12. The CDR3 has 14 residues. From germline, CDR1 is MNHEY and CDR2 SMNVEV (reference sequence). The CDR3 loop reads CASSSSGWDNEQFF. DNA for the CDR3: TGTGCCTCGAGTTCTAGCGGATGGGACAATGAGCAGTTCTTC.

This rearrangement joins TRBV29-1 to TRBJ2-2; 7 positions match TRBD2. The CDR3 runs to 13 residues. In germline, CDR1 is SQVTM, CDR2 ANQGSEA. J was trimmed by 2 bases and V by 6 bases; bases with no gene match: 3. CDR3 loop: CSVGTINTGELFF. Here the CDR3 DNA reads TGCAGCGTCGGGACTATAAACACCGGGGAGCTGTTTTTT.

This clonotype was detected only a few times. J is TRBJ1-3 and V is TRBV7-2; possibly TRBD1 for D (6 bases). Germline assignment: CDR1 SGHTA and CDR2 FQGNSA. CDR3 length: 11 amino acids. The germline V and J ends were trimmed by 3 bases and 11 bases, with 8 bases remaining between them. CDR3 amino acids: CASSFGGPIYF. The DNA of the CDR3 is TGTGCCAGCAGCTTCGGGGGCCCCATATATTTT.

CDR3 in DNA: TGTGCCAGCAGCACCCCCGGGACAGCCTACGAGCAGTACTTC. This codes for CASSTPGTAYEQYF. This sequence joins TRBV7-9 and TRBJ2-7; 7 bases line up with TRBD1. Looked up from germline, CDR1 is SEHNR and CDR2 is FQNEAQ (reference sequence). After removal of 5 bases from V and 2 bases from J, the junction contained 6 bases not matched to a gene. The CDR3 spans 14 residues.